This section outlines one T cell receptor beta chain sequence together with its context. This sample was included in a study of tissue T cells after allogeneic stem cell transplantation. The wider study: Enrolled prospectively were adult allogeneic hematopoietic cell transplant recipients whose graft-versus-host disease was steroid-refractory. Recipient PBMCs from before transplant existed for about five GVHD patients. Viable blood and marrow gave sorted CD3+ T cells if numbers allowed.

Clones were sequenced by immunoSEQ multiplex PCR, and TCRdb holds only the in-frame ones, with some missing. The data show some 45,000 clones, with 92% seen just once and under 4% held by the top ten. The germline V and J ends were trimmed by 0 bases and 0 bases, with 9 bases remaining between them. The CDR3 loop spans 15 amino acids. CDR1 and CDR2 (germline): SGHDT, YYEEEE. This receptor was obtained from a woman aged 35-70 years who later had graft-versus-host disease after an allogeneic stem cell transplant. The specimen was blood, collected before transplantation. V usage is TRBV5-6 and J usage is TRBJ1-1, with D perhaps TRBD1 (6 bases). CDR3 nucleotides: TGTGCCAGCAGCTTGGCCCAGGGGATGAACACTGAAGCTTTCTTT. Translation: CASSLAQGMNTEAFF.